Presented here are 9 T cell receptor beta chains from one specimen sequenced in a study of T cell responses to AZD1222 COVID-19 vaccine. Method: immunoSEQ multiplex PCR; TCRdb's copy keeps in-frame clones and lacks some. The sample has approximately 100,000 clones, under 95% seen once. The specimen was peripheral blood, collected on day 0 of AZD1222 vaccination. The source is an adult in good health.

The chain couples TRBV7-2 to TRBJ1-2; no firm D call. The CDR3 runs 13 residues. The germline V gene encodes CDR1 SGHTA and CDR2 FQGNSA. Trimming cost V 3 bases and J 6 bases, with 11 bases left between them. In DNA form, the CDR3 reads TGTGCCAGCAGCTTGGGTCCGGGGAATGGCTACACCTTC. The encoded protein is CASSLGPGNGYTF.

V and J are TRBV6-2 or TRBV6-3 and TRBJ1-6; 9 bases line up with TRBD1. The CDR3 is made up of 15 amino acids. Trimming cost V 6 bases and J 7 bases; bases outside gene matches: 7. CDR1 and CDR2 (germline): MNHEY, SVGEGT. The chain's CDR3 is CASSSDRGINSPLHF. CDR3 bases: TGTGCCAGCAGCTCCGACAGGGGGATCAATTCACCCCTCCACTTT.

This chain joins TRBV4-3 and TRBJ1-2, with D uncertain. Per germline, CDR1 LGHNA and CDR2 YSLEER. This CDR3 is built from 14 residues. V was cut by 1 base and J by 4 bases, with 10 bases left in between. The CDR3 protein is CASSQAGRPYGYTF. The CDR3 DNA is TGCGCCAGCAGCCAAGCGGGCAGGCCCTATGGCTACACCTTC.

The gene calls are TRBV11-3 and TRBJ1-4, with 9 bases identical to TRBD1. Germline values: CDR1 SGHNT, CDR2 YENEEA. The J segment lost 5 bases and the V segment lost 4 bases, leaving 5 bases of the junction unmatched. The CDR3 is made up of 15 amino acids. The DNA of the CDR3 is TGTGCCAGCAGCTCAGACAGGGGGTCGAATGAAAAACTGTTTTTT. Translation gives CASSSDRGSNEKLFF.

The CDR3 sequence is CASTGTSGGPGTGELFF. CDR3 DNA sequence: TGTGCCAGCACGGGGACTAGCGGGGGCCCGGGGACCGGGGAGCTGTTTTTT. The rearrangement uses TRBV7-6 and TRBJ2-2, with 14 bases matching TRBD2. There are 17 residues in the CDR3. V gave up 7 bases and J gave up 5 bases; unmatched junction bases: 9. CDR1 and CDR2 from the germline V gene are SGHVS and FNYEAQ.

The rearrangement links TRBV4-3 to TRBJ2-5; no clear D gene. There are 14 residues in the CDR3. Trimming cost V 1 base and J 2 bases, with 8 bases left between them. Germline V lookup: CDR1 LGHNA, CDR2 YSLEER. CDR3 protein: CASSQVVGQETQYF. The CDR3 DNA reads TGCGCCAGCAGCCAAGTCGTTGGACAAGAGACCCAGTACTTC.

The chain has TRBV10-3 and TRBJ2-1; a possible D gene is TRBD2 (5 bases). V was trimmed by 3 bases and J by 9 bases, leaving 12 bases between them. This CDR3 region has 13 residues. CDR1 and CDR2 (germline): ENHRY, SYGVKD. The CDR3 loop reads CAISDPGEFEQFF. CDR3 nucleotides: TGTGCCATCAGTGACCCTGGGGAGTTTGAGCAGTTCTTC.

The rearrangement links TRBV4-2 to TRBJ2-7; 7 bases line up with TRBD1. V was pared by 0 bases and J by 2 bases, with 4 bases of the junction left unmatched. There are 15 residues in the CDR3. Germline V CDR1 and CDR2: LGHNA, YNFKEQ. The CDR3 DNA reads TGTGCCAGCAGCCAAGATCACAGGGGAACCTACGAGCAGTACTTC. Translating it yields CASSQDHRGTYEQYF.

The gene calls are TRBV12-5 and TRBJ1-2; 9 bases agree with TRBD1. CDR1 and CDR2 from the germline V gene are LGHNT and FRNRAP. CDR3 size: 15 residues. V dropped 3 bases and J dropped 8; count of bases not matched to a gene: 10. The CDR3 region has the DNA TGTGCTAGTGGTTTCACGTTACAGGGGGCTCGGGGCTACACCTTC. Translated, it gives CASGFTLQGARGYTF.